This entry describes one T cell receptor beta chain. Data came from immunoSEQ multiplex PCR; TCRdb stores just in-frame clones and leaves some out. Of some 180,000 clones in the sample, 80% to 95% were seen once. These data originate in a study of T cell responses to AZD1222 COVID-19 vaccine. This clonotype was sampled from an adult who received the MenACWY meningococcal vaccine as a control. The sample in question was peripheral blood, obtained 28 days after the second dose of the MenACWY control vaccine.

The CDR3 DNA reads as TGTGCCAGCAGTCCCAGGGACAGGACCCATGGCTACACCTTC. Translation: CASSPRDRTHGYTF. V and J are TRBV6-5 and TRBJ1-2; 8 nucleotides match TRBD1. The CDR3 has 14 residues. J was trimmed by 6 bases and V by 5 bases; bases with no gene match: 8. Looked up from germline, CDR1 is MNHEY and CDR2 is SVGAGI.